This T cell receptor beta chain was recovered during a study of T cell changes during pregnancy in multiple sclerosis. CDR1 is SNHLY, CDR2 FYNNEI, per germline. The CDR3 runs to 14 residues. V lost 0 bases, J lost 4 bases, and 10 bases lay in between. Assay: immunoSEQ multiplex PCR; the TCRdb copy retains only in-frame clones and omits some. The sample lists roughly 52,000 clones, 80% to 90% occurring once. The chain is built from TRBV2 and TRBJ2-7; D is perhaps TRBD1 (5 bases). The source material was CD4+ T cells from peripheral blood mononuclear cells, sampled in the first trimester of pregnancy. The origin of this receptor is a female donor with multiple sclerosis, enrolled in a pregnancy study. The CDR3 DNA reads TGTGCCAGCAGTGAAGCGCAGGGTTTATACGAGCAGTACTTC. It codes for CASSEAQGLYEQYF.